The sample holds a few counts of the clone carrying this T cell receptor (beta chain). These data are taken from a study of T cells in Graves' hyperthyroidism and ophthalmopathy. V was shortened by 3 bases and J by 4 bases, with 10 bases between the two germline ends. This CDR3 has 13 amino acids. Germline lookup yields CDR1 SGHVS and CDR2 FQNEAQ. RNA transcripts were the template for amplifying TCR beta CDR3 regions. A first-round RT-PCR of the TCR CDR3 used the HTBI primer set. TCRdb itself ran the multiplex PCR reads through MiXCR, one entry per CDR3 protein. The sample consists of hundreds of thousands of distinct CDR3 sequences, roughly 15% of them appearing once.

The V and J genes are TRBV7-8 and TRBJ2-7; a weak D match, TRBD1 (5 bases). This TCR was recovered from a woman aged 40 to 49 with Graves' ophthalmopathy. Material for sequencing was blood. The chain's CDR3 is CASSLDQGYEQYF. In DNA form, the CDR3 reads TGTGCCAGCAGCTTGGATCAGGGTTACGAGCAGTACTTC.